This paragraph reports one T cell receptor beta chain. Antigen: not known. Synthetic analogs of TCR templates were spiked into every PCR. This table comes from immunoSEQ multiplex PCR, and its TCRdb copy is limited to in-frame clones, with some not included. The sample holds more than 85,000 clones, roughly 84% seen once. This sample was included in a study of PD-L1 blockade in urothelial cancer. Study-level points and caveats: Tumor-associated clones in blood expanded more at 3 weeks in durable-benefit patients.

The V gene's germline CDR1 is SGDLS and CDR2 YYNGEE. CDR3 length: 12 amino acids. The V end was cut by 0 bases, the J end by 5 bases, with 6 bases between. The time point is: pretreatment peripheral blood. Here the sequenced sample was PBMCs, taken around atezolizumab (anti-PD-L1) treatment. The chain uses TRBV9 and TRBJ2-7; D not certain. The clonotype originates from a man aged 55 to 69 with urothelial cancer. DNA of the CDR3: TGTGCCAGCAGCGTAGGGCTCGACGAGCAGTACTTC. As protein: CASSVGLDEQYF.